The 22 T cell receptor beta chains presented below share a single source sample, sequenced in a study of OX40 agonist ivuxolimab in advanced cancers. Method: immunoSEQ multiplex PCR; TCRdb's copy keeps in-frame clones and lacks some. This repertoire shows about 91,000 clones, 84% found once; its top ten account for 0.95% to 1.2%. The sequencing used CD4+ or CD8+ T cells sorted from blood, collected in a trial of the OX40 agonist ivuxolimab. The source is an adult with an advanced solid tumor such as melanoma, head and neck, liver or kidney cancer.

V and J are TRBV19 and TRBJ2-5, with TRBD2 as a possible D gene (6 bases). Near its end, the DNA agrees better with TRBJ2-7, so the J call may be wrong. This CDR3 is built from 13 residues. Germline loops: CDR1 LNHDA, CDR2 SQIVND (reference sequence). The CDR3: CASSTGGTDEQYF. The CDR3 bases are TGTGCCAGTAGTACTGGGGGGACGGACGAGCAGTACTTC.

The J gene is TRBJ2-7, the V gene TRBV1; the table's D call TRBD1 went unverified against the DNA. TRBV1 is recorded as a pseudogene. This CDR3 has 12 residues. The CDR3 coding sequence is TGCACCAAGACAGGGGACTCCTACGAGCAGTACGTC. Translated, it gives CTKTGDSYEQYV.

This chain uses TRBV6-5 with TRBJ1-1; tentatively, D is TRBD1 (6 bases). The CDR3 length is 10 residues. Germline values: CDR1 MNHEY, CDR2 SVGAGI. Deletions cut 8 bases from V and 11 bases from J, with 12 bases between. CDR3 loop: CASGRDKAFF. The CDR3 DNA follows: TGTGCCAGCGGCCGGGACAAGGCTTTCTTT.

The V and J genes are TRBV13 and TRBJ1-5, with a possible D match to TRBD1 (5 bases). Trimming removed 0 bases at V and 3 bases at J, with 15 bases between. Germline assignment: CDR1 PRHDT and CDR2 FYEKMQ (reference sequence). The CDR3 runs to 17 residues. This chain's CDR3 is CASSLGRAPGPNQPQHF. CDR3 nucleotide sequence: TGTGCCAGCAGCTTAGGCCGGGCTCCGGGGCCCAATCAGCCCCAGCATTTT. Using reference TRBV13 and TRBJ1-5 for the parts outside the CDR3, the full variable domain is AAGVIQSPRHLIKEKRETATLKCYPIPRHDTVYWYQQGPGQDPQFLISFYEKMQSDKGSIPDRFSAQQFSDYHSELNMSSLELGDSALYFCASSLGRAPGPNQPQHFGDGTRLSIL.

V usage is TRBV2 and J usage is TRBJ2-2; possibly TRBD2 for D (5 bases). This CDR3 has 15 residues. Germline V gives CDR1 SNHLY, CDR2 FYNNEI. V lost 8 bases and J 0 bases, leaving 13 bases between the germline ends. This CDR3 is CASRRLAANTGELFF. In DNA form, the CDR3 reads TGTGCCAGCCGCAGGCTAGCTGCGAACACCGGGGAGCTGTTTTTT.

The gene calls are TRBV9 and TRBJ2-3; D not resolved. Trimming shortened V by 0 bases and J by 6 bases, and 14 bases separated the two germline ends. The CDR3 extends over 15 amino acids. Germline assignment: CDR1 SGDLS and CDR2 YYNGEE. The CDR3 sequence: CASSVGDGAKDTQYF. The CDR3 DNA reads as TGTGCCAGCAGCGTAGGGGATGGAGCCAAGGATACGCAGTATTTT.

The V gene is TRBV25-1, the J gene TRBJ2-3; a weak D match, TRBD1 (6 bases). Germline-derived CDR1 and CDR2 are MGHDK and SYGVNS. This CDR3 spans 16 amino acids. The germline V and J ends were trimmed by 6 bases and 0 bases, with 16 bases remaining between them. The CDR3 region is CASSPTGAFSTDTQYF. The CDR3 DNA reads TGTGCCAGCAGCCCGACAGGTGCCTTTAGCACAGATACGCAGTATTTT.

This chain's CDR3 is CASDDKGKLFF. CDR3 nucleotide sequence: TGTGCCAGCGACGACAAGGGAAAACTGTTTTTT. The gene calls are TRBV28 and TRBJ1-4; D gene uncertain. Germline assignment: CDR1 MDHEN and CDR2 SYDVKM. The length of the CDR3 is 11 residues. Trimming took off 8 bases at V and 10 bases at J, with 11 bases between the two ends.

The chain uses TRBV5-6 and TRBJ2-1; tentative D call: TRBD2 (6 bases). Trimming shortened V by 1 base and J by 4 bases, and 9 bases separated the two germline ends. This CDR3 region has 14 residues. From germline, CDR1 is SGHDT and CDR2 YYEEEE. The chain's CDR3 is CASSLRGNYNEQFF. In DNA, the CDR3 is TGTGCCAGCAGCTTGCGGGGGAATTACAATGAGCAGTTCTTC.

The chain couples TRBV2 to TRBJ1-1, with unresolved D. Germline V gene sequence: CDR1 SNHLY, CDR2 FYNNEI. V was shortened by 3 bases and J by 1 base, with 9 bases between the two germline ends. This CDR3 contains 14 residues. The CDR3 reads CASSEAGRNTEAFF. As DNA, the CDR3 is TGTGCCAGCAGTGAGGCGGGCAGGAACACTGAAGCTTTCTTT. The entire variable domain, with the rest obtained from reference TRBV2 and TRBJ1-1, is as follows: EPEVTQTPSHQVTQMGQEVILRCVPISNHLYFYWYRQILGQKVEFLVSFYNNEISEKSEIFDDQFSVERPDGSNFTLKIRSTKLEDSAMYFCASSEAGRNTEAFFGQGTRLTVV.

This clone is a singleton in its sample. This rearrangement joins TRBV28 to TRBJ1-2, with TRBD1 as a possible D gene (6 bases). Trimming took 7 bases from V and 2 from J, leaving 14 bases between them. The germline gives CDR1 MDHEN, CDR2 SYDVKM. CDR3 length: 14 residues. The CDR3 bases are TGTGCCAGCACCTCGCCAGGGGTAAACTATGGCTACACCTTC. Translating it yields CASTSPGVNYGYTF.

This chain uses TRBV19 with TRBJ1-6; the match to TRBD1 covers 7 bases. Germline V CDR1 and CDR2: LNHDA, SQIVND (reference sequence). The CDR3 is 12 residues long. V was clipped by 10 bases and J by 7 bases; unmatched bases: 4. Written as DNA, the CDR3 is TGTGCCATTGGGACAGCGAATTCACCCCTCCACTTT. Translating gives CAIGTANSPLHF.

V is TRBV29-1 and J is TRBJ2-3; tentatively, D is TRBD1 (5 bases). Trimming cost V 7 bases and J 9 bases, with 11 bases left between them. CDR1 SQVTM and CDR2 ANQGSEA come from the germline V gene. The length of the CDR3 is 10 residues. The CDR3 region is CSGNSGTQYF. CDR3 DNA: TGCAGCGGGAACTCAGGGACGCAGTATTTT.

CDR3 coding DNA: TGTGCCAGCAGGCCTCTGACAGGGGGTGACGGGGAGCTGTTTTTT. Translated: CASRPLTGGDGELFF. The rearrangement uses TRBV6-5 and TRBJ2-2; 9 bases align to TRBD1. The CDR3 extends over 15 amino acids. Germline V gives CDR1 MNHEY, CDR2 SVGAGI. J was trimmed by 7 bases and V by 6 bases; bases with no gene match: 9.

The gene calls are TRBV28 and TRBJ2-4; possible D gene TRBD1, 6 bases. The CDR3 is 17 amino acids. Germline V gene sequence: CDR1 MDHEN, CDR2 SYDVKM. Trimming took off 3 bases at V and 1 base at J, with 16 bases between the two ends. The CDR3 bases are TGTGCCAGCAGTTTTGGGGGCCAAGGCATGGCCAAAAACATTCAGTACTTC. This encodes CASSFGGQGMAKNIQYF.

The V and J genes are TRBV21-1 and TRBJ1-4. TRBV21-1 is a pseudogene. This CDR3 is 14 amino acids long. For the CDR3, the DNA is TGTGCCACCTCCGCCGGGACCAGGGATGAAAAACTGTTTTTT. Residues: CATSAGTRDEKLFF.

J is TRBJ1-5 and V is TRBV27, with a possible D match to TRBD1 (6 bases). The germline CDR1 and CDR2 sequences are MNHEY and SMNVEV (reference sequence). Between the trimmed V and J ends, which lost 7 bases and 7 bases, there was a span of 14 bases. The CDR3 is 13 amino acids. CDR3 amino acids: CASTLGADQPQHF. DNA for the CDR3: TGTGCCAGCACCCTGGGGGCAGACCAGCCCCAGCATTTT.

V gene TRBV10-3 combines with J gene TRBJ2-5, with D possibly matching TRBD1 (6 bases). The CDR3 covers 16 residues. The germline V gene has CDR1 ENHRY and CDR2 SYGVKD. V was shortened by 0 bases and J by 5 bases, with 16 bases between the two germline ends. CDR3 sequence: CAISESNPGTTETQYF. CDR3 DNA sequence: TGTGCCATCAGTGAGTCAAACCCCGGGACAACTGAGACCCAGTACTTC.

This clone was observed once. The gene calls are TRBV29-1 and TRBJ2-5; D assignment may be TRBD1 or TRBD2 (5 bases each). CDR3 size: 13 residues. The V gene lost 7 bases and the J gene lost 5 bases, with 17 bases spanning the gap. Per the germline V gene, CDR1 is SQVTM and CDR2 is ANQGSEA. Here the CDR3 reads CSGIQTGTETQYF. The CDR3 DNA sequence: TGCAGCGGCATACAGACTGGGACGGAGACCCAGTACTTC.

The chain employs TRBV5-1 and TRBJ1-3; tentatively, D is TRBD1 (6 bases). Germline V gives CDR1 SGHRS, CDR2 YFSETQ. This CDR3 contains 13 residues. V gave up 3 bases and J gave up 4 bases, with 8 bases separating them. In nucleotides, the CDR3 is TGCGCCAGCAGCTCACAGGGCGGAAACACCATATATTTT. Amino acid sequence: CASSSQGGNTIYF.

The chain carries TRBV19 and TRBJ1-2; no firm D call. CDR3 length equals 13 residues. Trimming took 1 base from V and 0 from J, leaving 3 bases between them. The germline gives CDR1 LNHDA, CDR2 SQIVND (reference sequence). In DNA, the CDR3 is TGTGCCAGTAGTATAGCAGCTAACTATGGCTACACCTTC. Translating gives CASSIAANYGYTF. Using reference TRBV19 and TRBJ1-2 for the parts outside the CDR3, the full variable domain is DGGITQSPKYLFRKEGQNVTLSCEQNLNHDAMYWYRQDPGQGLRLIYYSQIVNDFQKGDIAEGYSVSREKKESFPLTVTSAQKNPTAFYLCASSIAANYGYTFGSGTRLTVV.

This chain joins TRBV29-1 and TRBJ2-3; the match to TRBD2 covers 9 bases. Germline CDR1 and CDR2: SQVTM and ANQGSEA. V was clipped by 3 bases and J by 8 bases; unmatched bases: 9. The CDR3 has 14 residues. DNA of the CDR3: TGCAGCGTTGATAGCGGGGGCCCCTCGGGTACGCAGTATTTT. This encodes CSVDSGGPSGTQYF.